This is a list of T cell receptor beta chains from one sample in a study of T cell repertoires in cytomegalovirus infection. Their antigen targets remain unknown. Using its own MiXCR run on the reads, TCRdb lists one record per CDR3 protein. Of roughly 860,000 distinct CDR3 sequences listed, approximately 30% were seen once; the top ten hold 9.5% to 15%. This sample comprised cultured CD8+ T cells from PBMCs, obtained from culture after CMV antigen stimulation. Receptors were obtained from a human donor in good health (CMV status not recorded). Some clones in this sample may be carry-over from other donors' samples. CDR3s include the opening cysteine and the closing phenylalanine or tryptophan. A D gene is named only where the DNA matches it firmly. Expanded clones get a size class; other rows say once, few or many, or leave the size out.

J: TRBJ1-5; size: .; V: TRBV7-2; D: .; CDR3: CATSWVLNQPQHF; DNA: TGTGCCACCTCCTGGGTCCTCAATCAGCCCCAGCATTTT
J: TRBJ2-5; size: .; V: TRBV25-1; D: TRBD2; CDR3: CASSAGSGGETQYF; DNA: TGTGCCAGCAGTGCAGGTAGCGGGGGGGAGACCCAGTACTTC
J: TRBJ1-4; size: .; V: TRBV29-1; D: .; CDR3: CSVGLQGKLFF; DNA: TGCAGCGTTGGGCTTCAGGGAAAACTGTTTTTT
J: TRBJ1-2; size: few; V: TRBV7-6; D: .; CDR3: CASSGRADNTYGYTF; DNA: TGTGCCAGCAGTGGGAGGGCAGATAATACCTATGGCTACACCTTC
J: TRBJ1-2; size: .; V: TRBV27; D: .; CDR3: CATLSGSDGYTF; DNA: TGTGCTACCCTTTCTGGGAGCGATGGCTACACCTTC
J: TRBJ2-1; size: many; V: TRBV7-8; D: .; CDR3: CASSSPGGNEQFF; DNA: TGTGCCAGCAGCTCCCCTGGGGGCAATGAGCAGTTCTTC
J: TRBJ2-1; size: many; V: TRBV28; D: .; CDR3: CASSAARGPKYEQFF; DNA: TGTGCCAGCAGTGCCGCTCGGGGCCCTAAGTATGAGCAGTTCTTC
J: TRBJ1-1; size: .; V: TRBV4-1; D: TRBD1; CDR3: CASSWTGTGDTEAFF; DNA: TGCGCCAGCAGCTGGACCGGGACAGGGGACACTGAAGCTTTCTTT
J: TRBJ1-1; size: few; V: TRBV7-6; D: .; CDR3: CASSSLRTEAFF; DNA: TGTGCCAGCAGCTCCCTTAGGACTGAAGCTTTCTTT
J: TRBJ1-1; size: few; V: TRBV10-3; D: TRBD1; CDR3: CAISEGQGMNTEAFF; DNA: TGTGCCATCAGTGAGGGACAGGGGATGAACACTGAAGCTTTCTTT
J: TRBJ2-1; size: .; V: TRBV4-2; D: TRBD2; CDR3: CASSQPLASGAIYNEQFF; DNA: TGTGCCAGCAGCCAACCTCTGGCTAGCGGGGCTATCTACAATGAGCAGTTCTTC
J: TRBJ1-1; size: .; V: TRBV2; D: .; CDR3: CAREVPNTEAFF; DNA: TGTGCCAGGGAGGTACCGAACACTGAAGCTTTCTTT